This TCR beta chain emerged from a study of cytotoxic CD8 clonotypes in ibrutinib-treated CLL. As regards this clone: The antigen remains unidentified.

General study points: Among the clonotypes, public ones were uncommon and contracted or held stable on treatment.

The data were produced by immunoSEQ multiplex PCR, yet TCRdb's version contains in-frame clones alone and is incomplete. The sample holds over 150,000 clones, over 65% seen once. This CDR3 spans 17 amino acids. Deletions cut 1 base from V and 3 bases from J, with 15 bases between. Germline-derived CDR1 and CDR2 are LGHNA and YSLEER. The V call is TRBV4-3, the J call TRBJ1-4; maybe TRBD1 (6 bases). The receptor was derived from a human donor with chronic lymphocytic leukemia. The sample was PBMCs, taken after 12 months of ibrutinib treatment. In DNA form, the CDR3 reads TGCGCCAGCAGCCAAGGAGGGGGGATCGGGTCTAATGAAAAACTGTTTTTT. Protein product: CASSQGGGIGSNEKLFF.